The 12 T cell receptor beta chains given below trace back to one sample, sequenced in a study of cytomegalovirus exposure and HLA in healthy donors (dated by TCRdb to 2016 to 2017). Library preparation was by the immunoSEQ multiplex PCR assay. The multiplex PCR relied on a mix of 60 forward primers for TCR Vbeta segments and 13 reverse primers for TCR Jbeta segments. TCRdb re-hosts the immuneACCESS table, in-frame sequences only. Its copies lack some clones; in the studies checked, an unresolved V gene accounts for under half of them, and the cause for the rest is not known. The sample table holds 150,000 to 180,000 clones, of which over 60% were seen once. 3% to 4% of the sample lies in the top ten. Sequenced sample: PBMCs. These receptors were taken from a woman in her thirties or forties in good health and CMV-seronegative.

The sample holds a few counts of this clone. In DNA form, the CDR3 reads TGTGCCTGGAGTGCACAGACAGGGGGCAATCAGCCCCAGCATTTT. Translating gives CAWSAQTGGNQPQHF. The V call is TRBV30, the J call TRBJ1-5, with 8 bases identical to TRBD1. Germline V lookup: CDR1 GTSNPN, CDR2 SVGIG (reference sequence). The CDR3 totals 15 residues. V gave up 1 base and J gave up 2 bases; unmatched junction bases: 4.

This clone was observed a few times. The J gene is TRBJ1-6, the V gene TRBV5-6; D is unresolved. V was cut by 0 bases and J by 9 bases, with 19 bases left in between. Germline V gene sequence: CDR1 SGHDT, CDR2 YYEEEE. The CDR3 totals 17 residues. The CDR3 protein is CASSLGGRGVVVSPLHF. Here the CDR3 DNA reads TGTGCCAGCAGCTTGGGGGGTCGGGGAGTTGTAGTTTCACCCCTCCACTTT.

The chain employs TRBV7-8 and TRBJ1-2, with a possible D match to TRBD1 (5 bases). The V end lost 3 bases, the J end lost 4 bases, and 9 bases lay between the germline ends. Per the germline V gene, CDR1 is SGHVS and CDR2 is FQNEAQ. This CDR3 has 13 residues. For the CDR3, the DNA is TGTGCCAGCAGCTTCCCGGACACCTATGGCTACACCTTC. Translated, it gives CASSFPDTYGYTF.

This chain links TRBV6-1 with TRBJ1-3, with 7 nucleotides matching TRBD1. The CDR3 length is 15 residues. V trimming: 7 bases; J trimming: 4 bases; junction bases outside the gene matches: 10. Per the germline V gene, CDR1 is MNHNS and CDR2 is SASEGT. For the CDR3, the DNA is TGTGCCAGCACCTCCGAGGGGGCGGCAGGAAACACCATATATTTT. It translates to CASTSEGAAGNTIYF.

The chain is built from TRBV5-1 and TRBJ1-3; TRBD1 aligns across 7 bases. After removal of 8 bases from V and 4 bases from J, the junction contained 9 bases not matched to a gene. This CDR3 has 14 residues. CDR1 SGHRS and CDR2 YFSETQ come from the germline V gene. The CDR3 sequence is CASSDRARGNTIYF. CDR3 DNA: TGCGCCAGTTCAGACAGGGCGAGGGGAAACACCATATATTTT.

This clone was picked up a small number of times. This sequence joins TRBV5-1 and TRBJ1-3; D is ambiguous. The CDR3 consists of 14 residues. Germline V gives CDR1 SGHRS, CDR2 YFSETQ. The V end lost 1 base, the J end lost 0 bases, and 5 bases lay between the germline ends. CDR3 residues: CASSLSSSGNTIYF. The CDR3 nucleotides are TGCGCCAGCAGCTTGTCGAGCTCTGGAAACACCATATATTTT.

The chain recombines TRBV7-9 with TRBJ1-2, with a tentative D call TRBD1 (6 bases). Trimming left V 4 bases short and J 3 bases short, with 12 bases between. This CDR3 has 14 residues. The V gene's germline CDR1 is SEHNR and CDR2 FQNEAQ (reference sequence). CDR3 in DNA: TGTGCCAGCAGCTCTGCTGACAGGCACTATGGCTACACCTTC. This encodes CASSSADRHYGYTF.

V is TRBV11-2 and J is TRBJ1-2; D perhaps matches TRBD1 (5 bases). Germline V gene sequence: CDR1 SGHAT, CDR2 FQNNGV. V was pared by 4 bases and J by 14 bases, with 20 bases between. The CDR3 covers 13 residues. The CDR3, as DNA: TGTGCCAGCAGCTCCCAAAGTGAGACAGCAGGAACCTTC. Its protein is CASSSQSETAGTF.

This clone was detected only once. The CDR3 loop reads CASSGTGLYEQYF. CDR3 in DNA: TGCGCCAGCAGCGGGACAGGGCTCTACGAGCAGTACTTC. The V call is TRBV5-1, the J call TRBJ2-7; 9 bases line up with TRBD1. Looked up from germline, CDR1 is SGHRS and CDR2 is YFSETQ. The CDR3 runs to 13 residues. The junction had 2 bases not matched to a gene; V was cut back by 4 bases and J by 3 bases.

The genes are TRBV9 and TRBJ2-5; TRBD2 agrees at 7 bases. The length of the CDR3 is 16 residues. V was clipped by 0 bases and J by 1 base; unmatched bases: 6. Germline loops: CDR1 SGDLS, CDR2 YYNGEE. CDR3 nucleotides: TGTGCCAGCAGCGTAGGGGCGCGGGAGTCCCAAGAGACCCAGTACTTC. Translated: CASSVGARESQETQYF.

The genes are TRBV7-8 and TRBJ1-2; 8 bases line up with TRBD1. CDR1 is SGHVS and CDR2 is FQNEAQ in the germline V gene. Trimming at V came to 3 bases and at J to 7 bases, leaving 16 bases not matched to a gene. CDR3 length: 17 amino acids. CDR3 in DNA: TGTGCCAGCAGCTTGCCGACGACAGGGGTGCTTCGGTCTGGCTACACCTTC. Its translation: CASSLPTTGVLRSGYTF.

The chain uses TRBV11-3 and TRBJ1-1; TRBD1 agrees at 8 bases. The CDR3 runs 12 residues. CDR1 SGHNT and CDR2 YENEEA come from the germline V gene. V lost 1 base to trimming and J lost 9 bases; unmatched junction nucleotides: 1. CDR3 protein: CASSLGQGQAFF. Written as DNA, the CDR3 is TGTGCCAGCAGCTTAGGACAGGGGCAAGCTTTCTTT.